Detailed here is one T cell receptor (beta chain). Its antigen is still unknown. This record comes from a study of T cell responses to AZD1222 COVID-19 vaccine. Study findings and constraints: White British people made up most donors, females outnumbered males, and clonal diversity was possibly underestimated. Researchers took repertoire samples only after the peak T cell response had come.

The CDR3 extends over 16 amino acids. The germline V gene encodes CDR1 LNHDA and CDR2 SQIVND (reference sequence). V was cut by 2 bases and J by 3 bases, with 14 bases left in between. The method was immunoSEQ multiplex PCR; TCRdb's version includes in-frame clones alone and lacks a portion of them. The table shows around 200,000 clones, with about 90% occurring only once. This TCR derives from an adult in good health. The genes are TRBV19 and TRBJ2-1; D tentatively fits TRBD1 or TRBD2 (6 bases each). The source material was peripheral blood, sampled on day 0 of AZD1222 vaccination. CDR3 sequence (DNA): TGTGCCAGTAGTATACTATCCGGGGGCAACTACAATGAGCAGTTCTTC. It yields the protein CASSILSGGNYNEQFF.